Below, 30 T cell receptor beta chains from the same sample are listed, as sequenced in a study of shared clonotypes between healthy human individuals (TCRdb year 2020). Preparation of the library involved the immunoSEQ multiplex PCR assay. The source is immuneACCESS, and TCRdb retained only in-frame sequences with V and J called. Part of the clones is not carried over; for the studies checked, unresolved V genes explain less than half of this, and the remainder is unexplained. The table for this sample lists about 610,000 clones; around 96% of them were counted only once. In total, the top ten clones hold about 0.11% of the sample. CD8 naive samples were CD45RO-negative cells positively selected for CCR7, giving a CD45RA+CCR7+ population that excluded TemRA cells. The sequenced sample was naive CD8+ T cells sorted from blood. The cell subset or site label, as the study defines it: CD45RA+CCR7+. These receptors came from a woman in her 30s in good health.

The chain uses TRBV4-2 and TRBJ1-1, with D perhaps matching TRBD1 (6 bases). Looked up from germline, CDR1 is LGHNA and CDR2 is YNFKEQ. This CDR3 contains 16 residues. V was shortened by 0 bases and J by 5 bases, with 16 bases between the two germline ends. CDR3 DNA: TGTGCCAGCAGCCAAGAAGAGGGGGAGGGGGAGACTGAAGCTTTCTTT. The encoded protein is CASSQEEGEGETEAFF.

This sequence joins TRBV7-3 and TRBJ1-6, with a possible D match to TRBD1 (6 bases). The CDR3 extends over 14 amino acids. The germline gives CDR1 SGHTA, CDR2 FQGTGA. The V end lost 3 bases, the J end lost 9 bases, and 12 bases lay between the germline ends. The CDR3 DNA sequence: TGTGCCAGCAGCTTGGGACAAGCGGCTTCACCCCTCCACTTT. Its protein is CASSLGQAASPLHF.

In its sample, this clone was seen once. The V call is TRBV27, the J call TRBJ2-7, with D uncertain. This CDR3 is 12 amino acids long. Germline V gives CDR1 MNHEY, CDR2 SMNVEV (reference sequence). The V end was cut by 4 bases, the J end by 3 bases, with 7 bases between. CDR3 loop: CASSSTYYEQYF. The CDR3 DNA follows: TGTGCCAGCAGTTCAACGTACTACGAGCAGTACTTC.

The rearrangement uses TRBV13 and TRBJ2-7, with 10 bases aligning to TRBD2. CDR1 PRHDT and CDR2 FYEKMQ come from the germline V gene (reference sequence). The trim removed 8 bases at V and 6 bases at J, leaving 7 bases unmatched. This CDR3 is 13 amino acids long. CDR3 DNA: TGTGCCAGCTCTAGCGGGAGAGCTTCCGAGCAGTACTTC. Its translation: CASSSGRASEQYF.

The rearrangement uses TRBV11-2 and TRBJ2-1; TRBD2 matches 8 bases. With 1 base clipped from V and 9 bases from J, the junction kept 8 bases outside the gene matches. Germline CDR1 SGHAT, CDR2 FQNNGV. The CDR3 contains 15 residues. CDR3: CASSLAYSGISEQFF. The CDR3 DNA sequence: TGTGCCAGCAGCTTAGCTTATAGCGGGATCTCTGAGCAGTTCTTC.

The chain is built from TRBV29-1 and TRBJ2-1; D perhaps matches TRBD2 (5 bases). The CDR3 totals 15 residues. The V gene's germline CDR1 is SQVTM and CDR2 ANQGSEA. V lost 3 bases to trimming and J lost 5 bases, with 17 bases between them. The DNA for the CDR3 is TGCAGCGTTGAGTCCGGGGAATCGGCGAACAATGAGCAGTTCTTC. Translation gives CSVESGESANNEQFF.

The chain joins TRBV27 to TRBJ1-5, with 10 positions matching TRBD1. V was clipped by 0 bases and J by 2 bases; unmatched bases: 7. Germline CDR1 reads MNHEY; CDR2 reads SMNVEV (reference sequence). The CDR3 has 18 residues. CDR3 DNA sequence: TGTGCCAGCAGTTTATCGTGGAGACAGGGGGCTGGCAATCAGCCCCAGCATTTT. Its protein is CASSLSWRQGAGNQPQHF.

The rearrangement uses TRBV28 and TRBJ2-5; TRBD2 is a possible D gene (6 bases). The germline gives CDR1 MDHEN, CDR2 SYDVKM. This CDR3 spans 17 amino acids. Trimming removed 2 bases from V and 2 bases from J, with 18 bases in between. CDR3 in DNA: TGTGCCAGCAGTTTAGAAACATCCCTAGGAGGGCAAGAGACCCAGTACTTC. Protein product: CASSLETSLGGQETQYF.

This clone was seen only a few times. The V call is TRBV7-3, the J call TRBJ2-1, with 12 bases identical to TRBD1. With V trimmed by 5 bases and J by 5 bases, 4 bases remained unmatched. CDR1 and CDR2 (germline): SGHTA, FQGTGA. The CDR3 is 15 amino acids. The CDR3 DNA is TGTGCCAGCAGCCACCGGGACAGGGGGCACAATGAGCAGTTCTTC. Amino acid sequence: CASSHRDRGHNEQFF. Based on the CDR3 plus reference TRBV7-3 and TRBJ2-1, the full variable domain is GAGVSQTPSNKVTEKGKYVELRCDPISGHTALYWYRQSLGQGPEFLIYFQGTGAADDSGLPNDRFFAVRPEGSVSTLKIQRTERGDSAVYLCASSHRDRGHNEQFFGPGTRLTVL.

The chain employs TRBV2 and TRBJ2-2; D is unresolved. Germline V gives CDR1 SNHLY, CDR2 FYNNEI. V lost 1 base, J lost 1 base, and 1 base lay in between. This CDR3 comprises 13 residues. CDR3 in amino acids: CASSEGNTGELFF. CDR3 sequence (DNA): TGTGCCAGCAGTGAAGGGAACACCGGGGAGCTGTTTTTT.

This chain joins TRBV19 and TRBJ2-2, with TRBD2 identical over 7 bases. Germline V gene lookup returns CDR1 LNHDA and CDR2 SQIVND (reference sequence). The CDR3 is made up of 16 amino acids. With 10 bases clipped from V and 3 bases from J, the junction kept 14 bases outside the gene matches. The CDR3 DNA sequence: TGTGCCACCTCGGTTGGGGCGGGAGTCTACACCGGGGAGCTGTTTTTT. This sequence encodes CATSVGAGVYTGELFF.

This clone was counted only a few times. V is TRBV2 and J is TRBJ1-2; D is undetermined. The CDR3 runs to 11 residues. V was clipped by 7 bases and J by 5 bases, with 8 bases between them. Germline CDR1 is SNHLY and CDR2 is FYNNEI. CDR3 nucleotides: TGTGCCAGCACGACGGGGTATGGCTACACCTTC. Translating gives CASTTGYGYTF. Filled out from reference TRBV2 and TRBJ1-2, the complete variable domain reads EPEVTQTPSHQVTQMGQEVILRCVPISNHLYFYWYRQILGQKVEFLVSFYNNEISEKSEIFDDQFSVERPDGSNFTLKIRSTKLEDSAMYFCASTTGYGYTFGSGTRLTVV.

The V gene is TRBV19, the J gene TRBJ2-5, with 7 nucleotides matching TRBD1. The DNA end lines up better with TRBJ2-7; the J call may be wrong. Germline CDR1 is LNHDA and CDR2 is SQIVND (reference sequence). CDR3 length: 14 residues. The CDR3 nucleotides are TGTGCCAGTAGTATGAAGGGGGCCTGGGACGAGCAGTACTTC. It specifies CASSMKGAWDEQYF.

For the CDR3, the DNA is TGCGCCAGCAGCTTGGCCGGGGGCGCGGGCACTGAAGCTTTCTTT. Protein: CASSLAGGAGTEAFF. This rearrangement joins TRBV5-1 to TRBJ1-1, with TRBD1 as a possible D gene (6 bases). This CDR3 has 15 residues. The germline V gene encodes CDR1 SGHRS and CDR2 YFSETQ. V was clipped by 0 bases and J by 4 bases, with 13 bases between them.

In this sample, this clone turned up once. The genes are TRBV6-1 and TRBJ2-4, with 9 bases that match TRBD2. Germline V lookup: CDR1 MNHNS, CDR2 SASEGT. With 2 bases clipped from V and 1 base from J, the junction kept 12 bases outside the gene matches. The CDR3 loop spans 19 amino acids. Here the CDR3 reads CASSERLAGLQGAKNIQYF. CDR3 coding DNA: TGTGCCAGCAGTGAACGTCTAGCGGGACTTCAGGGGGCCAAAAACATTCAGTACTTC.

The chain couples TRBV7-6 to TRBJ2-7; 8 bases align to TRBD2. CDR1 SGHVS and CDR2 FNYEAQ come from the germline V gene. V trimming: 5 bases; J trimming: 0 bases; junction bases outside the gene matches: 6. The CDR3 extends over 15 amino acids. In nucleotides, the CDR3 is TGTGCCAGCAGCCCCCGGGAGGGTGGCTCCTACGAGCAGTACTTC. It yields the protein CASSPREGGSYEQYF.

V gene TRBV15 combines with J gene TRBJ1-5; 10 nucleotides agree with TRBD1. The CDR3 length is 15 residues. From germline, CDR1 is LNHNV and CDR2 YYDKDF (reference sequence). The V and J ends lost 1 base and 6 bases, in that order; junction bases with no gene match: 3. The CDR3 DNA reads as TGTGCCACCAGCAGAGGACAGGGGGCGGCTCAGCCCCAGCATTTT. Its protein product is CATSRGQGAAQPQHF.

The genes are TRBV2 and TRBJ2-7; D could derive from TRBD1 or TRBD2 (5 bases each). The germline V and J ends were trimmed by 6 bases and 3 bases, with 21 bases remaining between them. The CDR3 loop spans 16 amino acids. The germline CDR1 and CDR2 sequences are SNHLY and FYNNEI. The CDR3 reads CASRTNYDRDHYEQYF. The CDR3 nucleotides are TGTGCCAGCAGGACTAATTACGACCGGGACCACTACGAGCAGTACTTC.

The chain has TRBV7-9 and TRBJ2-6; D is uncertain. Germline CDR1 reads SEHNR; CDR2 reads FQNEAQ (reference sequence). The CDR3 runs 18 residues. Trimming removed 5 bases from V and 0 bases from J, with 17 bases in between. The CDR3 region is CASSGGFAVSSGANVLTF. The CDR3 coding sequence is TGTGCCAGCAGCGGTGGCTTCGCGGTGAGCTCTGGGGCCAACGTCCTGACTTTC.

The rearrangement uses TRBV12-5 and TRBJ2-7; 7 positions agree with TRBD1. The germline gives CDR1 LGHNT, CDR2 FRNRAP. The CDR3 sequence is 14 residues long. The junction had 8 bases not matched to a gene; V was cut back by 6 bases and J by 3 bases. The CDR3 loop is CASGRGQVGYEQYF. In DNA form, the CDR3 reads TGTGCTAGTGGAAGAGGACAGGTAGGCTACGAGCAGTACTTC.

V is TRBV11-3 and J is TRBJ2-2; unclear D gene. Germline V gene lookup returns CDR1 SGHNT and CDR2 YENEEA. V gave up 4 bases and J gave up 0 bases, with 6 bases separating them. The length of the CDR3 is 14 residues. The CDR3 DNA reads TGTGCCAGCAGCTCCTACACGAACACCGGGGAGCTGTTTTTT. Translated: CASSSYTNTGELFF.

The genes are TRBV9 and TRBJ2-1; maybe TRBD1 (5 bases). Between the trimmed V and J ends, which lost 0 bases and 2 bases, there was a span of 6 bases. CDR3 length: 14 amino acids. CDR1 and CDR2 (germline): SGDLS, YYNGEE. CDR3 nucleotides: TGTGCCAGCAGCGTAGAGGACACCTACAATGAGCAGTTCTTC. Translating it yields CASSVEDTYNEQFF. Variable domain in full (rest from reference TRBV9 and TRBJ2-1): DSGVTQTPKHLITATGQRVTLRCSPRSGDLSVYWYQQSLDQGLQFLIQYYNGEERAKGNILERFSAQQFPDLHSELNLSSLELGDSALYFCASSVEDTYNEQFFGPGTRLTVL.

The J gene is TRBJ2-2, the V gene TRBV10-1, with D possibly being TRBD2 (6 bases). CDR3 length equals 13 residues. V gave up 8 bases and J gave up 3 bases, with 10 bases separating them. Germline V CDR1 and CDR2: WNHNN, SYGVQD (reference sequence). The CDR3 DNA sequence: TGCGCCAGCGGGGAGGACTACACCGGGGAGCTGTTTTTT. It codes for CASGEDYTGELFF.

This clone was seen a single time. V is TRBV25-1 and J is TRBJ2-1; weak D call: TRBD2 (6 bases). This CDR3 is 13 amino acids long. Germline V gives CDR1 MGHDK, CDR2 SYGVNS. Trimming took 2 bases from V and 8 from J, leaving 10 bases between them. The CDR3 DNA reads TGTGCCAGCAGTGAAGCGGGAAGGTATGAGCAGTTCTTC. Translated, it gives CASSEAGRYEQFF.

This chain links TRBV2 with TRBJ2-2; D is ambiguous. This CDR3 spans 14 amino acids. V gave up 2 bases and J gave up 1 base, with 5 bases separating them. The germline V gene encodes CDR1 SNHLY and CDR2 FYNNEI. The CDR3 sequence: CASSEPENTGELFF. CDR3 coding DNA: TGTGCCAGCAGTGAACCCGAGAACACCGGGGAGCTGTTTTTT.

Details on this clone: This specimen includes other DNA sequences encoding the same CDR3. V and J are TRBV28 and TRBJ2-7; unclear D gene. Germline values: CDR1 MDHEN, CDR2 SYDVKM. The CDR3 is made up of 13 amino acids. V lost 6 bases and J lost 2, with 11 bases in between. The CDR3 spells CASSWTGTYEQYF. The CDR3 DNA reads TGTGCCAGCAGCTGGACCGGTACCTACGAGCAGTACTTC.

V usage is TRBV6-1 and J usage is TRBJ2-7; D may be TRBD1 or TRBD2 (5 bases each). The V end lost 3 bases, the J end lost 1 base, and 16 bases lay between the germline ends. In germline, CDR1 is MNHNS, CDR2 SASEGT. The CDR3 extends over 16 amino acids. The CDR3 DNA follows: TGTGCCAGCAGTGATGACTTTGGGACGGAATCCTACGAGCAGTACTTC. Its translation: CASSDDFGTESYEQYF.

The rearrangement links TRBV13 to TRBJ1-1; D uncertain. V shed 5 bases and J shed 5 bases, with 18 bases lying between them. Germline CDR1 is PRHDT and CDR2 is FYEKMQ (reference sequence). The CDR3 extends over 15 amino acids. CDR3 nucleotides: TGTGCCAGCAGCCCTATTGGGGTATCCGGTACTGAAGCTTTCTTT. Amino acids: CASSPIGVSGTEAFF.

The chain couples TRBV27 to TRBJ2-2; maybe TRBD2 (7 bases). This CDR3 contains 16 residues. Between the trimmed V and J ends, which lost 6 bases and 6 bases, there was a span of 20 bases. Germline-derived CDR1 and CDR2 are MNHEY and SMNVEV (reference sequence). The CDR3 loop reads CASSLTGGAFPGELFF. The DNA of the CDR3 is TGTGCCAGCAGCCTTACGGGGGGCGCGTTCCCCGGGGAGCTGTTTTTT.

As DNA, the CDR3 is TGCGCCAGCAGCTGGGACTTGGCCTCGGGAAACACCATATATTTT. Translating gives CASSWDLASGNTIYF. The chain is built from TRBV5-1 and TRBJ1-3; D perhaps matches TRBD1 (5 bases). The germline V and J ends were trimmed by 3 bases and 4 bases, with 14 bases remaining between them. Germline lookup yields CDR1 SGHRS and CDR2 YFSETQ. CDR3 length equals 15 residues.